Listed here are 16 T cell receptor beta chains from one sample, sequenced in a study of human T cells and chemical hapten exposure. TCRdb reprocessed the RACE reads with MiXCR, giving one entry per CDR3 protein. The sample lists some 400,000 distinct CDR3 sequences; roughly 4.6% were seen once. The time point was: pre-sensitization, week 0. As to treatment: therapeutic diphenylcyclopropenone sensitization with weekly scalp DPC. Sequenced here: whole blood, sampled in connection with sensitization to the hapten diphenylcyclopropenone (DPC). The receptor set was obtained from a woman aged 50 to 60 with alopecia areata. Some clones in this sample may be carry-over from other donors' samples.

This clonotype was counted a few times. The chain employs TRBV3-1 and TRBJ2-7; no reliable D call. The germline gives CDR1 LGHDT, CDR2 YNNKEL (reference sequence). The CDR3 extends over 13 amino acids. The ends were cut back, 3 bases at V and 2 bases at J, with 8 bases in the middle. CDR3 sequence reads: CASSQTVTYEQYF. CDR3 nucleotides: TGTGCCAGCAGCCAGACGGTTACCTACGAGCAGTACTTC.

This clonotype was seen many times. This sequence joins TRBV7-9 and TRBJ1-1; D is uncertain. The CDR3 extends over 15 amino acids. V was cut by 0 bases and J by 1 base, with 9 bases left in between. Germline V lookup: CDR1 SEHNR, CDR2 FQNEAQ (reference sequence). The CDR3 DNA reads TGTGCCAGCAGCTTAGCGACCGCCCCGAACACTGAAGCTTTCTTT. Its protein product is CASSLATAPNTEAFF.

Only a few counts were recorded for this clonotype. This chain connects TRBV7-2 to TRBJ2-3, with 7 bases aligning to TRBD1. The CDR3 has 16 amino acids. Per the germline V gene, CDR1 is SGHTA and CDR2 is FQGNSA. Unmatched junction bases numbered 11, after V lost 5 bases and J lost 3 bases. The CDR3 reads CASSRTRTGPTDTQYF. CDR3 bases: TGTGCCAGCAGCCGAACACGGACAGGCCCTACAGATACGCAGTATTTT.

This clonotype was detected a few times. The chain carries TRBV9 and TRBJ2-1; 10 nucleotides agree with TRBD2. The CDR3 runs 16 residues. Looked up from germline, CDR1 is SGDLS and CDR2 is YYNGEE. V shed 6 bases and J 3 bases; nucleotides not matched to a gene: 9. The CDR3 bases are TGTGCCAGCACCTCGTTAAGCGGGGGGGGCTACAATGAGCAGTTCTTC. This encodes CASTSLSGGGYNEQFF.

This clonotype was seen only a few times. In nucleotides, the CDR3 is TGCAGTGCTAAACTACAGGGACAACCCTACGAGCAGTACTTC. It is translated as CSAKLQGQPYEQYF. The rearrangement links TRBV20-1 to TRBJ2-7; TRBD1 is a possible D gene (6 bases). The germline V gene encodes CDR1 DFQATT and CDR2 SNEGSKA (reference sequence). The CDR3 covers 14 residues. The V gene lost 4 bases and the J gene lost 2 bases, with 15 bases spanning the gap.

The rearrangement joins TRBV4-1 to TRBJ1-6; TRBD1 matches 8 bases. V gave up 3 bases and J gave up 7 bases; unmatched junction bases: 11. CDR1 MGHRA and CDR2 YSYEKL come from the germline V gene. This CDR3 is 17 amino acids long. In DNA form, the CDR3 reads TGCGCCAGCAGCCAGCTTAGACAGGGGAGAAGGAATTCACCCCTCCACTTT. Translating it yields CASSQLRQGRRNSPLHF.

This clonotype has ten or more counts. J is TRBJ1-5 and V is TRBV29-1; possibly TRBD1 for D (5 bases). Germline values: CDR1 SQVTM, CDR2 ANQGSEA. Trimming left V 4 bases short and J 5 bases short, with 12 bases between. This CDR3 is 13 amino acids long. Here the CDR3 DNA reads TGCAGCGTTGGGGCAGGGCGAGATCAGCCCCAGCATTTT. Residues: CSVGAGRDQPQHF.

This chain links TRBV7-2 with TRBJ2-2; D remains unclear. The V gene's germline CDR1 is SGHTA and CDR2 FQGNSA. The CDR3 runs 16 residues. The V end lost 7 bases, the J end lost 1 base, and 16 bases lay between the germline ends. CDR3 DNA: TGTGCCAGCACCCAGAATGCGGCGGAGAACACCGGGGAGCTGTTTTTT. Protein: CASTQNAAENTGELFF.

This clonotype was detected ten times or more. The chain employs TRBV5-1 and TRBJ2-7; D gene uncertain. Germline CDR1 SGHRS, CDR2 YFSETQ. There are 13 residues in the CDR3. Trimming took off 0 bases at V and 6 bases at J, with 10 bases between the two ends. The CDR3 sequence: CASSLVAQGEQYF. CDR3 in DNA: TGCGCCAGCAGCTTGGTAGCCCAAGGCGAGCAGTACTTC.

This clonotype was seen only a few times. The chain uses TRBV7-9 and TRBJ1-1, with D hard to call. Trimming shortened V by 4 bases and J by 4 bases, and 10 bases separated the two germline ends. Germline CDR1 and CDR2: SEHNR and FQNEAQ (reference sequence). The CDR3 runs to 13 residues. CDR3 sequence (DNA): TGTGCCAGCAGCTCGCGGGAGGTCACTGAAGCTTTCTTT. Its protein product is CASSSREVTEAFF. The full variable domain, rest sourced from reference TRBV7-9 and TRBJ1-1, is DTGVSQNPRHKITKRGQNVTFRCDPISEHNRLYWYRQTLGQGPEFLTYFQNEAQLEKSRLLSDRFSAERPKGSFSTLEIQRTEQGDSAMYLCASSSREVTEAFFGQGTRLTVV.

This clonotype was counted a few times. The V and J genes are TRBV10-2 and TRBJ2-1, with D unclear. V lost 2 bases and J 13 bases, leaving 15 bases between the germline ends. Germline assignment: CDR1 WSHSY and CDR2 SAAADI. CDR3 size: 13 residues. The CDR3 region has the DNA TGCGCCAGCAGTGAGGCTAGTTTGAACTTTCAGTTCTTC. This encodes CASSEASLNFQFF.

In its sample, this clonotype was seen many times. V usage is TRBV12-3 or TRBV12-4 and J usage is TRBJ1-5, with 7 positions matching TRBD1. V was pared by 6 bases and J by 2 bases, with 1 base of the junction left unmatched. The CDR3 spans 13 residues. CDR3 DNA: TGTGCCAGCAGCGACAGGGGCAATCAGCCCCAGCATTTT. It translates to CASSDRGNQPQHF.

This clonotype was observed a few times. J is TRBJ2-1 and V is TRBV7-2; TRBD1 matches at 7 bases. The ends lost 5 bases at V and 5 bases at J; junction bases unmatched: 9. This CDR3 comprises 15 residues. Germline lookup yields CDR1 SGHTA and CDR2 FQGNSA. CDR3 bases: TGTGCCAGCAGCCAATCGGGACAGCCCCACAATGAGCAGTTCTTC. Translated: CASSQSGQPHNEQFF.

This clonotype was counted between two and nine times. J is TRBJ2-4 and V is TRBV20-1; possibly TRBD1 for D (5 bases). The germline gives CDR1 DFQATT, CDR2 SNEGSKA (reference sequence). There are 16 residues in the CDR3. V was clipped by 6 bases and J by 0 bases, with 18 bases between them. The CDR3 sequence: CSARNYRSLAKNIQYF. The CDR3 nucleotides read TGCAGTGCAAGAAACTACAGGTCCCTAGCCAAAAACATTCAGTACTTC.

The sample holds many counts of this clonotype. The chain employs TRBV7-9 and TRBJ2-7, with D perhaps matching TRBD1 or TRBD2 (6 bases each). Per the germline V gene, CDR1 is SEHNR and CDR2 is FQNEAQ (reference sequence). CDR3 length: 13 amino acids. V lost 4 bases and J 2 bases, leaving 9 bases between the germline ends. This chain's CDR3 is CASSWGATYEQYF. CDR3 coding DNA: TGTGCCAGCAGCTGGGGGGCGACCTACGAGCAGTACTTC.

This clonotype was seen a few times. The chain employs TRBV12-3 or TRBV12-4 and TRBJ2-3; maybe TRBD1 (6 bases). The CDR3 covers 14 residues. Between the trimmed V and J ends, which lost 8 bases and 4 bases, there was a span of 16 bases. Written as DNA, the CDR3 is TGTGCCAGCTCAGGGGAGCCGGTGCCAGATACGCAGTATTTT. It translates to CASSGEPVPDTQYF.